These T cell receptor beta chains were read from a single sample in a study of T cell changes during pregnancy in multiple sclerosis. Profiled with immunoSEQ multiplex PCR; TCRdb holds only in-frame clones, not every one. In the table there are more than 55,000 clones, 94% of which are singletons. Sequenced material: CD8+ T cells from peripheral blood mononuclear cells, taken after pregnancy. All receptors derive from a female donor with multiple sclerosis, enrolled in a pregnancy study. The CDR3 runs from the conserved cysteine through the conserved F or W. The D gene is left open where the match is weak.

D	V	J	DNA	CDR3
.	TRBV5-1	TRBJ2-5	TGCGCCAGCAGCTTGTGGGGCGCAAAGGAGACCCAGTACTTC	CASSLWGAKETQYF
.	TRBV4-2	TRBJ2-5	TGTGCCAGCAGCCAGGAAGGGGCCCCGTTAAACCCCCAGCAAGAGACCCAGTACTTC	CASSQEGAPLNPQQETQYF
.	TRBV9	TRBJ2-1	TGTGCCAGCAGCGTAGTTGCGGGGAGTACGGATGAGCAGTTCTTC	CASSVVAGSTDEQFF
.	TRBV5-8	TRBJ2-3	TGTGCCAGCAGCTTGGGGAGGGGTTTGGCAGATACGCAGTATTTT	CASSLGRGLADTQYF
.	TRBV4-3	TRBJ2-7	TGCGCCAGCAGCCAAGATTCTGGGGGAGGATCCCACGAGCAGTACTTC	CASSQDSGGGSHEQYF
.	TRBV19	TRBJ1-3	TGTGCCAGTAACCCGGACAGCCTGAACGCTGGAAACACCATATATTTT	CASNPDSLNAGNTIYF
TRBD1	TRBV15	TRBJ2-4	TGTGCCACCAGCCACCTCCGAGGGGGCGGAAACATTCAGTACTTC	CATSHLRGGGNIQYF
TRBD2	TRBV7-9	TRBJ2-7	TGTGCCAGCAGCTCCCCGACTAGCGGGAACTACGAGCAGTACTTC	CASSSPTSGNYEQYF
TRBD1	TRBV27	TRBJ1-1	TGTGCCAGCAGTTTATCAACAGGGGGGAACACTGAAGCTTTCTTT	CASSLSTGGNTEAFF
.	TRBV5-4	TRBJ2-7	TGTGCCACCTCCGAGGGAATATCAGGCGAGCAGTACTTC	CATSEGISGEQYF
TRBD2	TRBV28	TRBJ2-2	TGTGCCAGCAGTTACCTAGCGGGAAGGTACACCGGGGAGCTGTTTTTT	CASSYLAGRYTGELFF